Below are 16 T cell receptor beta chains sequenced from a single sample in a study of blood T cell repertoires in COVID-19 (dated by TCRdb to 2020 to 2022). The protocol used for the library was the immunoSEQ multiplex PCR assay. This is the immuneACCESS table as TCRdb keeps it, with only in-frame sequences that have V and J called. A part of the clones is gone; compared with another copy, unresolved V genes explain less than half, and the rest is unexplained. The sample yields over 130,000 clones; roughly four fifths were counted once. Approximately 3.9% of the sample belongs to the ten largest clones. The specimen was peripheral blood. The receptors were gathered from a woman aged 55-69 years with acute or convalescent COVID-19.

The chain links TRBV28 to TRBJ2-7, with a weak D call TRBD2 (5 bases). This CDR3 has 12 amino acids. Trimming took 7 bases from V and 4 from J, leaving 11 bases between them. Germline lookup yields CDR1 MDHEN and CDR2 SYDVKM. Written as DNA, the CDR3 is TGTGCCAGCACCCGTTCGGGGTACGAGCAGTACTTC. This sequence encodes CASTRSGYEQYF.

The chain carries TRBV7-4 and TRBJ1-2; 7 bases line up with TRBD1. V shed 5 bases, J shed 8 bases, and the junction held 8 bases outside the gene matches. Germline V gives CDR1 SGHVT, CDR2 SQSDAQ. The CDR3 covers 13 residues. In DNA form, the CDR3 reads TGTGCCAGCAGCGCACAGGGGTTAGAGGGCTACACCTTC. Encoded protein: CASSAQGLEGYTF.

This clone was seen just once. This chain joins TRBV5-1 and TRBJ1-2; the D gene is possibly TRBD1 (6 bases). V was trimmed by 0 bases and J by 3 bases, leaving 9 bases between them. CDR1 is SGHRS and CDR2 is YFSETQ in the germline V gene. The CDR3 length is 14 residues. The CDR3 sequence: CASSLEGHHYGYTF. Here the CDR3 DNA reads TGCGCCAGCAGCTTGGAGGGACATCACTATGGCTACACCTTC. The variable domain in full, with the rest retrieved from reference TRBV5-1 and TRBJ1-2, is KAGVTQTPRYLIKTRGQQVTLSCSPISGHRSVSWYQQTPGQGLQFLFEYFSETQRNKGNFPGRFSGRQFSNSRSEMNVSTLELGDSALYLCASSLEGHHYGYTFGSGTRLTVV.

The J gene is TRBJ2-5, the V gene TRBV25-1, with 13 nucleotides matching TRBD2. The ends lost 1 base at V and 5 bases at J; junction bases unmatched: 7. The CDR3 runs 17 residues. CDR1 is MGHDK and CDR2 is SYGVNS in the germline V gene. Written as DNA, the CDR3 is TGTGCCAGCAGTGAATGGAGACTAGCGGGAGGCGGTGAGACCCAGTACTTC. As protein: CASSEWRLAGGGETQYF.

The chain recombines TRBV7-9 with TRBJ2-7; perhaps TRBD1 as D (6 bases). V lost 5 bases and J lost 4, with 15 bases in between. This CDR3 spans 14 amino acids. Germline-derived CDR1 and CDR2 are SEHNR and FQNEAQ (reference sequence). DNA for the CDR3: TGTGCCAGCAGCCATCGGGACAACCAATACGAGCAGTACTTC. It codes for CASSHRDNQYEQYF.

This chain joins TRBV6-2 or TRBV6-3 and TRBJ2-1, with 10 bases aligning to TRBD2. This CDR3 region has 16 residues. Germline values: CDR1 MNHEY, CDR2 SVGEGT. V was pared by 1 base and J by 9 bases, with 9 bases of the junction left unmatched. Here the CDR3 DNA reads TGTGCCAGCAGTTACTTGTCTAGCGGGAGTAGTGGTGAGCAGTTCTTC. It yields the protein CASSYLSSGSSGEQFF.

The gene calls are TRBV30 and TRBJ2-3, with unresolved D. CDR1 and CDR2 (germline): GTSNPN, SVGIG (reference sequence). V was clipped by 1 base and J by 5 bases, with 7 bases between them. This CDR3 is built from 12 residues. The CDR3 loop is CAWSATGDTQYF. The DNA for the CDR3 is TGTGCCTGGAGTGCTACGGGAGATACGCAGTATTTT. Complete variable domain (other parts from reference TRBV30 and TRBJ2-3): SQTIHQWPATLVQPVGSPLSLECTVEGTSNPNLYWYRQAAGRGLQLLFYSVGIGQISSEVPQNLSASRPQDRQFILSSKKLLLSDSGFYLCAWSATGDTQYFGPGTRLTVL.

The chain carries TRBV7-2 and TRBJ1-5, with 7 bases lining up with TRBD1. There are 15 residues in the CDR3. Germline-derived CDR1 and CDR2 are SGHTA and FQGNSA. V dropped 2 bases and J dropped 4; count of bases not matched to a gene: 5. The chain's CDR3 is CASSLSARGNQPQHF. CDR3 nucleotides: TGTGCCAGCAGCTTAAGTGCCAGGGGGAATCAGCCCCAGCATTTT.

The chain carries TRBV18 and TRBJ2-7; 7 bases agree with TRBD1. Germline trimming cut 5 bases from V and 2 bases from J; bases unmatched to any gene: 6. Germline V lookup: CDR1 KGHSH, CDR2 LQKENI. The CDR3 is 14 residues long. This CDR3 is CASSATGTPYEQYF. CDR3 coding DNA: TGTGCCAGCTCAGCGACAGGGACCCCCTACGAGCAGTACTTC.

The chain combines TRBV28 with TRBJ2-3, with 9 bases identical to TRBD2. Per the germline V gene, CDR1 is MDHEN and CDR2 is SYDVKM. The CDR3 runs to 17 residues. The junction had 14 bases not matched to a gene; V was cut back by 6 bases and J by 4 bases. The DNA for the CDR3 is TGTGCCAGCAGGGAGCATGGCGGGAGGGCGAGGGCAGATACGCAGTATTTT. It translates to CASREHGGRARADTQYF.

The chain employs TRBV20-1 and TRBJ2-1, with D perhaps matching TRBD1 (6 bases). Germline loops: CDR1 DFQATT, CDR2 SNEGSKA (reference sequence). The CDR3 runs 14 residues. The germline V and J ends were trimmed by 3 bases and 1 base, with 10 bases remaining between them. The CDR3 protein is CSASDQGSYNEQFF. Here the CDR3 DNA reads TGCAGTGCTAGTGATCAGGGGTCCTACAATGAGCAGTTCTTC.

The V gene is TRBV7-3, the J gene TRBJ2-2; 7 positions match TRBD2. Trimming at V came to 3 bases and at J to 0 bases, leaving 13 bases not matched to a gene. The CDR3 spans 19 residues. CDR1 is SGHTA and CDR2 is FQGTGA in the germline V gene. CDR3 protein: CASSFKYTRGSSNTGELFF. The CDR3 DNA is TGTGCCAGCAGCTTCAAATACACTCGCGGGAGCTCGAACACCGGGGAGCTGTTTTTT.

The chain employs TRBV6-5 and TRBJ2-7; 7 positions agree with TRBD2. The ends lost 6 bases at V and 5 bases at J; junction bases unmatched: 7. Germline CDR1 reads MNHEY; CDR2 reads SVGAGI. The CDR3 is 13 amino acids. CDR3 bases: TGTGCCAGCAGAGGCACTAGCGTCCACGAGCAGTACTTC. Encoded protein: CASRGTSVHEQYF.

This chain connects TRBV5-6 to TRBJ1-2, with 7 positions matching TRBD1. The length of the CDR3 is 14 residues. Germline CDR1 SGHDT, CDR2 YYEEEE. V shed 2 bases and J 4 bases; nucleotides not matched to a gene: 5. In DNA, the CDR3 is TGTGCCAGCAGCTTTCAAGGGGGCACCTATGGCTACACCTTC. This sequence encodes CASSFQGGTYGYTF.

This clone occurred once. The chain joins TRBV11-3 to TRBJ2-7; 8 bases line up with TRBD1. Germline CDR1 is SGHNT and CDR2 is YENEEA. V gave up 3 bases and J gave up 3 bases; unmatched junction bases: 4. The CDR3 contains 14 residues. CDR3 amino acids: CASSFGDRLYEQYF. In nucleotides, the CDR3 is TGTGCCAGCAGCTTCGGGGACAGGCTCTACGAGCAGTACTTC.

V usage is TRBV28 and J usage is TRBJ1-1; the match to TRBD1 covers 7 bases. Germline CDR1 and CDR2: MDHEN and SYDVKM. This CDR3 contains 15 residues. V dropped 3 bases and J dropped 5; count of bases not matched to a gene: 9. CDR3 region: CASSFPLAGGTEAFF. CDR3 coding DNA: TGTGCCAGCAGTTTTCCCCTGGCAGGGGGGACTGAAGCTTTCTTT.